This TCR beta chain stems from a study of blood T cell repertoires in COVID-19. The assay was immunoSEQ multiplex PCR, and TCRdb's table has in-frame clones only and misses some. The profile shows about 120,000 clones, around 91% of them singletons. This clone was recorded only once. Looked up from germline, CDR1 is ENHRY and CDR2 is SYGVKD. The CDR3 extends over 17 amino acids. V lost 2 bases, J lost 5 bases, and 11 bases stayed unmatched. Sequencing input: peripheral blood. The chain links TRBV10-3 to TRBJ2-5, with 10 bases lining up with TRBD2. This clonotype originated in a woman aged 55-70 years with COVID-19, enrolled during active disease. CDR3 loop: CAISEPEGSGGLETQYF. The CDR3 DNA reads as TGTGCCATCAGTGAGCCAGAGGGTAGCGGGGGGTTGGAGACCCAGTACTTC.